The entry below gives a single T cell receptor beta chain sequence along with its context. Its cognate antigen has yet to be identified. Base-call qualities are not available, and no considerably larger clone is one nucleotide away. The immunoSEQ Assay, a bias-controlled multiplex PCR, was used to amplify TCRbeta CDR3 regions from genomic DNA. Per the source publication's procedure: The number of nucleated cells in each sample was estimated from the amplification of reference gene primers within the assay. To quantify the absolute abundance of each unique TCRbeta CDR3 rearrangement, sequence reads were collapsed and filtered. For each sample, productive Simpson clonality was calculated by taking the square root of Simpson's diversity index across productive rearrangements. TCRdb took this table from immuneACCESS and kept in-frame rearrangements with V and J called. Such tables lack part of the clones; where checked against another copy, unresolved V genes explain under half of the gap, and the rest is unexplained. Clone size and the V and J calls come from that table; the DNA yielded D and trimming. This sample comprises approximately 240,000 clones, 80% to 95% of them detected only once. About 1.9% of the sample rests with the top ten.

The sample comes from a study of blood T cell repertoires in COVID-19 (TCRdb year 2020). About the study as a whole: The collaborator samples originated in the United States, Italy and Spain and spanned the acute and convalescent phases of COVID-19. The material from the prospective study consisted of cDNA or gDNA derived from T cells, B-cell-depleted T cells, or PBMCs. Subjects who had been exposed to COVID-19, were actively infected with it, or had recovered from it provided the deeply sampled blood TCRbeta repertoires that made up the dataset. The repertoires were released in a freely available public database meant as a resource for research on the immune response to SARS-CoV-2. The samples were drawn from two sources: the first 160 participants of the ongoing ImmuneRACE study, and 1,200 or so subjects contributed by 6 global collaborators. Nearly every sample came with metadata listing a de-identified subject ID, COVID-19 status, age in years and sex. Where HLA class I and class II types were available, the types were taken from metadata supplied by the sample provider, not from assay-based typing.

Broader findings and caveats from the paper: Clinical and demographic metadata were provided uncurated, with the amount varying by source and participant.

Enrolling through a virtual design, the prospective study's participants ranged in age from roughly 18 to 95 years and lived across around 25 United States geographic areas. In the prospective study, cohorts were assigned on the basis of participant-reported clinical history obtained from a screening survey and a study questionnaire. For ImmuneRACE Cohort 3, a participant was defined as recovered based on two consecutive negative NP/OP PCR tests, clearance by a healthcare professional, or resolution of symptoms. In the prospective study, whole blood, serum and a nasopharyngeal or oropharyngeal swab were collected from each participant by mobile phlebotomists. Participants in the prospective study had the option to provide additional blood draws and questionnaires over an approximately two-month period. Prospective study blood samples were shipped either frozen or at room temperature before DNA extraction.

Trimmed from V: 7 bases; trimmed from J: 3 bases; junction bases lacking a gene match: 6. Including cysteine and phenylalanine, the CDR3 has 16 amino acids. The read is trimmed to its CDR3 DNA, 48 bases read in frame from base 1. For CDR1 and CDR2, the germline V gene lists SGHTA and FQGNSA. This TCR was sampled from a woman younger than 30 who had recovered from COVID-19. The rearrangement joined TRBV7-2 to TRBJ2-1; TRBD2 lines up with 13 middle nucleotides. Sequenced input: PBMCs or T cells enriched from blood (not recorded which). CDR3 sequence: CASTGTSGTYYNEQFF. The nucleotide sequence reads as follows: TGTGCCAGCACCGGGACTAGCGGGACCTACTACAATGAGCAGTTCTTC.